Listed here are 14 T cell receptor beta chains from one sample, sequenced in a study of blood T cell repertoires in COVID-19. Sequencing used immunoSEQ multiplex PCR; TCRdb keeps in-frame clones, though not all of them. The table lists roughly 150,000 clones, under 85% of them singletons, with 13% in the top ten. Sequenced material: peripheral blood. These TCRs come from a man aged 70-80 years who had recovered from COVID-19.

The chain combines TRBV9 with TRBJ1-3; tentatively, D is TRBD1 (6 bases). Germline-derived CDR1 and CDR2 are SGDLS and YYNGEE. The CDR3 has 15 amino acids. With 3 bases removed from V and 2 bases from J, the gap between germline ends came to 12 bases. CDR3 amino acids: CASSDRESPGNTIYF. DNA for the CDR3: TGTGCCAGCAGCGACAGGGAGTCCCCTGGAAACACCATATATTTT.

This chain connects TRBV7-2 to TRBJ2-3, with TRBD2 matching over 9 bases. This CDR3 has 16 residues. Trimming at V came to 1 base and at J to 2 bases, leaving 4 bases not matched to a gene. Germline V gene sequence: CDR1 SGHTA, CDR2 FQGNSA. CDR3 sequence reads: CASSLEASGNTDTQYF. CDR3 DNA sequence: TGTGCCAGCAGCTTAGAAGCTAGCGGGAACACAGATACGCAGTATTTT.

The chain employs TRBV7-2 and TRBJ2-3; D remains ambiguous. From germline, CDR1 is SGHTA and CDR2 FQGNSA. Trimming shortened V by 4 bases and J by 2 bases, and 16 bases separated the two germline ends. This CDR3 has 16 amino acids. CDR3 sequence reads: CASSSQPGLTTDTQYF. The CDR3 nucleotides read TGTGCCAGCAGCTCCCAGCCGGGTCTTACCACAGATACGCAGTATTTT.

CDR3 sequence: CASSQFSSTGELFF. The DNA of the CDR3 is TGCGCCAGCAGCCAGTTCTCGAGCACCGGGGAGCTGTTTTTT. The genes are TRBV4-3 and TRBJ2-2, with no clear D. Germline-derived CDR1 and CDR2 are LGHNA and YSLEER. Trimming left V 3 bases short and J 4 bases short, with 9 bases between. The CDR3 extends over 14 amino acids.

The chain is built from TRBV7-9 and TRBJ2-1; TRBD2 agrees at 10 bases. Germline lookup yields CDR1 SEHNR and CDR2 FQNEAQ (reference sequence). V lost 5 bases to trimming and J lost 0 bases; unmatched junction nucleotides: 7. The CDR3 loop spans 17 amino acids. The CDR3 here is CASSRTSGTISYNEQFF. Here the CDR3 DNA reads TGTGCCAGCAGCCGGACTAGCGGAACTATCTCCTACAATGAGCAGTTCTTC.

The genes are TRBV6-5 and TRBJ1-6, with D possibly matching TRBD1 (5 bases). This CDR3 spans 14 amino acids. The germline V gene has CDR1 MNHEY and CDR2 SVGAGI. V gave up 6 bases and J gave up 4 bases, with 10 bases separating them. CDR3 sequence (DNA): TGTGCCAGCAGACCAAGGGGATATAATTCACCCCTCCACTTT. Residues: CASRPRGYNSPLHF.

CDR3 region: CASSYSLRADTQYF. The CDR3 DNA reads TGTGCCAGCAGTTACTCTCTGCGGGCAGATACGCAGTATTTT. The chain recombines TRBV6-5 with TRBJ2-3, with a weak D call TRBD2 (5 bases). The germline V and J ends were trimmed by 0 bases and 4 bases, with 8 bases remaining between them. The CDR3 covers 14 residues. CDR1 is MNHEY, CDR2 SVGAGI, per germline.

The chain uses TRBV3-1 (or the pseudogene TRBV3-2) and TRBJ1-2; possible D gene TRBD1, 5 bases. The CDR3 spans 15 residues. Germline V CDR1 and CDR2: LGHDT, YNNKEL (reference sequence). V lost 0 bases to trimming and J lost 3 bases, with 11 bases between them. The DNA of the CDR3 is TGTGCCAGCAGCCAAGAAGGCAGGGTTGACTATGGCTACACCTTC. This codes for CASSQEGRVDYGYTF.

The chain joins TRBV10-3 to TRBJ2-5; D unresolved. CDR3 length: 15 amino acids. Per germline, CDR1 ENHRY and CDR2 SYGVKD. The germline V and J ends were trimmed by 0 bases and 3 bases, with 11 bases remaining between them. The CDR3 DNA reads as TGTGCCATCAGTGAGTCGGGCAAGACGAAAGAGACCCAGTACTTC. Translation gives CAISESGKTKETQYF.

For the CDR3, the DNA is TGCGCCAGCAGCCAGAGGACTAGCGGAACCGGGGAGCTGTTTTTT. It is translated as CASSQRTSGTGELFF. The chain is built from TRBV5-1 and TRBJ2-2; 10 nucleotides match TRBD2. With 4 bases clipped from V and 5 bases from J, the junction kept 5 bases outside the gene matches. This CDR3 comprises 15 residues. Germline V lookup: CDR1 SGHRS, CDR2 YFSETQ.

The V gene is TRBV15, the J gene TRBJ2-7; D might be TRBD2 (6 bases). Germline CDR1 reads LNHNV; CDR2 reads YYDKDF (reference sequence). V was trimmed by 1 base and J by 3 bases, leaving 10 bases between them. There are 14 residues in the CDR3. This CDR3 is CATSRVRGGYEQYF. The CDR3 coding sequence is TGTGCCACCAGCAGAGTAAGGGGAGGCTACGAGCAGTACTTC. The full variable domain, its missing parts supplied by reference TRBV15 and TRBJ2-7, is DAMVIQNPRYQVTQFGKPVTLSCSQTLNHNVMYWYQQKSSQAPKLLFHYYDKDFNNEADTPDNFQSRRPNTSFCFLDIRSPGLGDTAMYLCATSRVRGGYEQYFGPGTRLTVT.

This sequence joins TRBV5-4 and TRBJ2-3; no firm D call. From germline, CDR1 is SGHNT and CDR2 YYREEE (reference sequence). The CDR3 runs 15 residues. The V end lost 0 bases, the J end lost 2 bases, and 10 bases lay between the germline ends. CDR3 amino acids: CASSLGAGYTDTQYF. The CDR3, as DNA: TGTGCCAGCAGCTTGGGGGCAGGTTACACAGATACGCAGTATTTT.

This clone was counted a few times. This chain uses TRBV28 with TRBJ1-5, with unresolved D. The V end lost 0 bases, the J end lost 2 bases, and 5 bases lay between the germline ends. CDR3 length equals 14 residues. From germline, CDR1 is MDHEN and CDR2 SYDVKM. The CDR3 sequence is CASSLWQGNQPQHF. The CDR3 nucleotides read TGTGCCAGCAGTTTATGGCAGGGCAATCAGCCCCAGCATTTT.

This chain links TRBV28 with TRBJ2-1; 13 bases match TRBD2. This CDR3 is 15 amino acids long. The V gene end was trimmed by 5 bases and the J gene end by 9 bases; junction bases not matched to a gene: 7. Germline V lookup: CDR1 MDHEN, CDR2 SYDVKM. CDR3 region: CASSLLAGGPPEQFF. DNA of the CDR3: TGTGCCAGCAGTCTACTAGCGGGAGGGCCTCCTGAGCAGTTCTTC.